Following are 18 T cell receptor beta chains from one sample sequenced in a study of cytomegalovirus exposure and HLA in healthy donors. The PCR used 60 Vbeta and 13 Jbeta primers. Data came from immunoSEQ multiplex PCR; TCRdb stores just in-frame clones and leaves some out. The data contain approximately 190,000 clones, 80% to 85% of them singletons. The sequenced sample was PBMCs. These receptors all stem from a middle-aged man in good health and CMV-seropositive.

V gene TRBV7-2 combines with J gene TRBJ1-1, with D possibly TRBD1 on 5 matching bases. The CDR3 totals 13 residues. Germline lookup yields CDR1 SGHTA and CDR2 FQGNSA. V shed 4 bases and J shed 1 base, with 7 bases lying between them. The DNA of the CDR3 is TGTGCCAGCAGCTCTCAGGGGAACACTGAAGCTTTCTTT. This encodes CASSSQGNTEAFF.

The chain has TRBV27 and TRBJ2-7, with TRBD2 matching 10 bases. With 5 bases clipped from V and 2 bases from J, the junction kept 3 bases outside the gene matches. Germline lookup yields CDR1 MNHEY and CDR2 SMNVEV (reference sequence). This CDR3 spans 14 amino acids. CDR3 sequence reads: CASSLAGAAYEQYF. CDR3 bases: TGTGCCAGCAGTCTAGCGGGGGCTGCCTACGAGCAGTACTTC.

J is TRBJ2-1 and V is TRBV6-4; 9 nucleotides match TRBD1. Germline V CDR1 and CDR2: MRHNA, SNTAGT. V was pared by 5 bases and J by 10 bases, with 9 bases of the junction left unmatched. The CDR3 is 14 residues long. In nucleotides, the CDR3 is TGTGCCAGCAGTCCACGGACAGGGGAGGCAGAGCAGTTCTTC. It encodes CASSPRTGEAEQFF.

The rearrangement links TRBV7-9 to TRBJ2-7; 10 bases align to TRBD1. CDR3 length: 15 residues. V lost 5 bases and J lost 6; bases outside the gene matches: 10. Looked up from germline, CDR1 is SEHNR and CDR2 is FQNEAQ (reference sequence). The CDR3 protein is CASSPQGGTGAEQYF. The CDR3 bases are TGTGCCAGCAGCCCCCAGGGGGGGACAGGGGCCGAGCAGTACTTC. Supplemented by reference TRBV7-9 and TRBJ2-7, the full variable domain reads DTGVSQNPRHKITKRGQNVTFRCDPISEHNRLYWYRQTLGQGPEFLTYFQNEAQLEKSRLLSDRFSAERPKGSFSTLEIQRTEQGDSAMYLCASSPQGGTGAEQYFGPGTRLTVT.

The genes are TRBV11-1 and TRBJ1-2; 9 bases fit TRBD1. This CDR3 contains 15 residues. Germline V CDR1 and CDR2: SGHAT, FQDESV (reference sequence). Trimming removed 5 bases from V and 0 bases from J; junction bases left unmatched: 4. The CDR3 DNA reads TGTGCCAGCAGCCCGGACAGGGGTCCTAACTATGGCTACACCTTC. This encodes CASSPDRGPNYGYTF.

This chain uses TRBV19 with TRBJ1-2; 7 bases are a match to TRBD1. Germline lookup yields CDR1 LNHDA and CDR2 SQIVND (reference sequence). CDR3 length: 15 amino acids. Trimming took 0 bases from V and 5 from J; bases not matched to a gene: 6. CDR3 coding DNA: TGTGCCAGTAGTATAGATCCACAGGGGAGATATGGCTACACCTTC. It is translated as CASSIDPQGRYGYTF. Full variable domain (remainder filled in from reference TRBV19 and TRBJ1-2): DGGITQSPKYLFRKEGQNVTLSCEQNLNHDAMYWYRQDPGQGLRLIYYSQIVNDFQKGDIAEGYSVSREKKESFPLTVTSAQKNPTAFYLCASSIDPQGRYGYTFGSGTRLTVV.

This chain links TRBV6-6 with TRBJ1-4; D gene uncertain. Germline V gene data show CDR1 as MNHNY and CDR2 as SVGAGI (reference sequence). V was trimmed by 0 bases and J by 6 bases, leaving 8 bases between them. The CDR3 loop spans 14 amino acids. CDR3 sequence reads: CASSYSKIDEKLFF. The CDR3 bases are TGTGCCAGCAGTTACTCGAAGATAGATGAAAAACTGTTTTTT.

This clone was observed a single time. V gene TRBV19 combines with J gene TRBJ1-3; TRBD1 matches at 9 bases. In germline, CDR1 is LNHDA, CDR2 SQIVND (reference sequence). V trimming: 5 bases; J trimming: 0 bases; junction bases outside the gene matches: 8. The CDR3 extends over 17 amino acids. As DNA, the CDR3 is TGTGCCAGTAGTTTCCTAGGACAGGGGAACTCTGGAAACACCATATATTTT. Translated: CASSFLGQGNSGNTIYF.

The CDR3 coding sequence is TGTGCCAGCAGTTTGAAGCGGGACACAGATACGCAGTATTTT. Protein product: CASSLKRDTDTQYF. The chain employs TRBV28 and TRBJ2-3, with 7 bases aligning to TRBD2. CDR1 is MDHEN and CDR2 is SYDVKM in the germline V gene. Germline trimming cut 3 bases from V and 2 bases from J; bases unmatched to any gene: 2. The CDR3 is 14 residues long. Drawing the rest from reference TRBV28 and TRBJ2-3, the complete variable domain is DVKVTQSSRYLVKRTGEKVFLECVQDMDHENMFWYRQDPGLGLRLIYFSYDVKMKEKGDIPEGYSVSREKKERFSLILESASTNQTSMYLCASSLKRDTDTQYFGPGTRLTVL.

CDR3 loop: CASIVGGSYTF. In nucleotides, the CDR3 is TGTGCCAGCATTGTCGGGGGGAGCTACACCTTC. The V and J genes are TRBV6-1 and TRBJ1-2; tentatively, D is TRBD1 (5 bases). This CDR3 has 11 amino acids. Germline V CDR1 and CDR2: MNHNS, SASEGT. Trimming removed 7 bases from V and 9 bases from J, with 12 bases in between.

J is TRBJ1-4 and V is TRBV6-5, with TRBD1 as a possible D gene (6 bases). The length of the CDR3 is 16 residues. The ends were cut back, 1 base at V and 8 bases at J, with 17 bases in the middle. Germline V gives CDR1 MNHEY, CDR2 SVGAGI. CDR3 sequence: CASSYFSRGLLEKLFF. The CDR3 DNA reads as TGTGCCAGCAGTTACTTCTCCAGGGGCCTCCTGGAAAAACTGTTTTTT.

The J gene is TRBJ2-5, the V gene TRBV27, with 13 bases matching TRBD2. The V segment lost 4 bases and the J segment 13 bases; nucleotides outside the gene matches: 6. Germline CDR1 is MNHEY and CDR2 is SMNVEV (reference sequence). CDR3 length: 13 residues. CDR3: CASSSSTSGGWYF. The CDR3 coding sequence is TGTGCCAGCAGTTCCTCGACTAGCGGGGGGTGGTACTTC.

The J gene is TRBJ2-2, the V gene TRBV7-9; 15 nucleotides agree with TRBD2. Germline V lookup: CDR1 SEHNR, CDR2 FQNEAQ (reference sequence). This CDR3 contains 16 residues. J lost 7 bases, V lost 5 bases, and 5 bases had no gene match. For the CDR3, the DNA is TGTGCCAGCAGCAAGGGACTAGCGGGGGGCATCGGGGAGCTGTTTTTT. Protein product: CASSKGLAGGIGELFF.

The rearrangement uses TRBV5-1 and TRBJ2-7, with 8 bases identical to TRBD1. The junction had 4 bases not matched to a gene; V was cut back by 1 base and J by 7 bases. Per germline, CDR1 SGHRS and CDR2 YFSETQ. The CDR3 spans 13 residues. The CDR3 protein is CASSLQGAEEQYF. DNA for the CDR3: TGCGCCAGCAGCTTGCAGGGGGCGGAGGAGCAGTACTTC.

This chain links TRBV5-1 with TRBJ2-3; tentative D call: TRBD2 (6 bases). The CDR3 runs to 15 residues. The germline CDR1 and CDR2 sequences are SGHRS and YFSETQ. V was clipped by 6 bases and J by 0 bases, with 14 bases between them. CDR3 loop: CASTLTSTSTDTQYF. CDR3 sequence (DNA): TGCGCCAGCACCCTGACTAGTACTAGCACAGATACGCAGTATTTT.

V gene TRBV6-5 combines with J gene TRBJ1-6; a weak D match, TRBD1 (5 bases). The CDR3 is 12 amino acids. V was trimmed by 9 bases and J by 9 bases, leaving 12 bases between them. CDR1 is MNHEY and CDR2 is SVGAGI in the germline V gene. The DNA of the CDR3 is TGTGCCAGTGGGGGGGGGACTTCACCCCTCCACTTT. This codes for CASGGGTSPLHF.

The CDR3 nucleotides read TGTGCCACCAGCAGAGGACAGGGGTTCAATCAGCCCCAGCATTTT. It translates to CATSRGQGFNQPQHF. This chain links TRBV15 with TRBJ1-5, with 8 bases that match TRBD1. The germline V gene has CDR1 LNHNV and CDR2 YYDKDF (reference sequence). The CDR3 has 15 amino acids. The junction had 2 bases not matched to a gene; V was cut back by 1 base and J by 3 bases.

V is TRBV19 and J is TRBJ1-1, with D tentatively TRBD1 (5 bases). CDR1 and CDR2 (germline): LNHDA, SQIVND (reference sequence). With 5 bases removed from V and 3 bases from J, the gap between germline ends came to 13 bases. The CDR3 sequence is 14 residues long. In DNA form, the CDR3 reads TGTGCCAGTAGTTCATGGCAGGGTGACACTGAAGCTTTCTTT. It translates to CASSSWQGDTEAFF.